This is a list of T cell receptor beta chains from one sample in a study of OX40 agonist ivuxolimab in advanced cancers. Only in-frame clones appear in the TCRdb table, and some are missing; sequencing was by immunoSEQ multiplex PCR. The sample includes tens of thousands of clones, roughly nine tenths of them seen just once. The sample here was CD4+ or CD8+ T cells sorted from blood, taken in a trial of the OX40 agonist ivuxolimab. Receptors were obtained from an adult with an advanced solid tumor such as melanoma, head and neck, liver or kidney cancer. CDR3s include the opening cysteine and the closing phenylalanine or tryptophan. Expanded clones get a size class; other rows say once, few or many, or leave the size out.

cdr3_aa v_call clone_size j_call
CASRRGIDGYTF TRBV9 . TRBJ1-2
CASRGGGEQFF TRBV10-2 . TRBJ2-1
CSVVSDGEAFF TRBV29-1 . TRBJ1-1
CATSSPTPAYEQYF TRBV15 . TRBJ2-7
CASSWTTNTGELFF TRBV5-4 . TRBJ2-2
CASGTSGRDTQYF TRBV7-8 . TRBJ2-3
CASQIGDRGMYSPLHF TRBV2 . TRBJ1-6
CASSQTIPGAYEQYF TRBV4-1 once TRBJ2-7
CASSLGYFGEVANYGYTF TRBV13 . TRBJ1-2
CASSLTSGRNEQFF TRBV11-3 . TRBJ2-1
CASSYQGPYEQYF TRBV27 . TRBJ2-7
CASSLVSSGLSDEQFF TRBV5-1 few TRBJ2-1
CASRGLAEETQYF TRBV27 . TRBJ2-5
CSVVGGLVGNEQFF TRBV29-1 . TRBJ2-1
CASSFSGSYEQYF TRBV7-6 . TRBJ2-7
CASSQHTGYTEAFF TRBV11-2 . TRBJ1-1
CASSAGSYTGELFF TRBV5-6 . TRBJ2-2
CATSRVRSGADTQYF TRBV15 . TRBJ2-3
CASSPYRGPDTQYF TRBV13 . TRBJ2-3
CAISVGAANSPLHF TRBV10-3 . TRBJ1-6
CASSLELSYNSPLHF TRBV5-6 . TRBJ1-6
CASSLSIMTYEQYF TRBV5-1 . TRBJ2-7
CSVATVTEAFF TRBV29-1 medium-sized TRBJ1-1
CAAVGRLTGELFF TRBV27 . TRBJ2-2
CASSAGVGFYGYTF TRBV9 . TRBJ1-2
CASSLPGGYEQYF TRBV27 . TRBJ2-7
CASSLGGGVSWQYF TRBV5-4 . TRBJ2-5
CASSEFASGVYNEQFF TRBV2 few TRBJ2-1
CASTVVRGVYEQYF TRBV28 . TRBJ2-7
CASSLGLGADTQYF TRBV11-2 . TRBJ2-3
CASTGGADTGELFF TRBV5-1 once TRBJ2-2
CASSRGPQGGNEKLFF TRBV7-9 . TRBJ1-4
CASLLAPSTEAFF TRBV13 once TRBJ1-1
CASSIVAGGYTDTQYF TRBV19 . TRBJ2-3
CASSQGPGNQPQHF TRBV4-1 . TRBJ1-5
CAVRTGNTEAFF TRBV6-6 . TRBJ1-1
CASSRGYNEQFF TRBV6-5 . TRBJ2-1
CASSPGPGELFF TRBV6-5 . TRBJ2-2
CASWRGGLGEQYF TRBV10-3 . TRBJ2-7
CSAHRGTNYGYTF TRBV29-1 . TRBJ1-2
CASTLDGNNEQFF TRBV2 . TRBJ2-1
CASTLDSYNEQFF TRBV6-1 once TRBJ2-1
CASSLAMEGGTDTQYF TRBV5-6 . TRBJ2-3
CATSRDADEQFF TRBV15 . TRBJ2-1
CASSRDLSYEQYF TRBV19 few TRBJ2-7
CASRSGAFGRTIETQYF TRBV27 . TRBJ2-5
CASSLSGTATYEQYF TRBV7-2 . TRBJ2-7
CASSTGTTNTGELFF TRBV27 . TRBJ2-2